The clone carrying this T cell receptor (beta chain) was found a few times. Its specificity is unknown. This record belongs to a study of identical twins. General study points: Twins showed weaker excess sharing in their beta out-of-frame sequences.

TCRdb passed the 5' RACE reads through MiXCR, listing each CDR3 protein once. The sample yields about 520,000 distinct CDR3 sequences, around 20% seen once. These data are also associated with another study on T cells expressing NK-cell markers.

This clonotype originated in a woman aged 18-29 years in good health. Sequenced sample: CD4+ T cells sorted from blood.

DNA of the CDR3: TGTGCCAGAGAAACCGGGACAGGGTTTACCTATGGCTACACCTTC. It yields the protein CARETGTGFTYGYTF. The chain couples TRBV30 to TRBJ1-2; 9 nucleotides align to TRBD1. CDR1 is GTSNPN, CDR2 SVGIG, per germline (reference sequence). The V segment lost 8 bases and the J segment 4 bases; nucleotides outside the gene matches: 14. The CDR3 consists of 15 residues.